A selection of T cell receptor beta chains follows, all from one sample in a study of PD-1 blockade in mismatch repair-deficient tumors. Assay: immunoSEQ multiplex PCR; the TCRdb copy retains only in-frame clones and omits some. The table shows 56,000 or so clones, with around 80% occurring only once. Source: peripheral blood, taken 4 weeks after starting pembrolizumab. The receptors come from an adult with mismatch repair-deficient cancer. Both conserved end residues are part of each CDR3. The D gene is left open where the match is weak. The size entry is marked missing in some rows and otherwise reads once, few, many or a size class.

NA	TRBV5-1	NA	TRBJ2-1	TGCGCCAGCAGCAAGGACCTCCCTAACAATGAGCAGTTCTTC	CASSKDLPNNEQFF
NA	TRBV2	NA	TRBJ2-1	TGCGGGGTGCGGAGCTCCTACAATGAGCAGTTCTTC	CGVRSSYNEQFF
NA	TRBV2	NA	TRBJ1-1	TGTGCCAGCACTGCGTACACTGAAGCTTTCTTT	CASTAYTEAFF
few	TRBV7-8	NA	TRBJ1-1	TGTGCCAGCAGCTTCCAGAACACTGAAGCTTTCTTT	CASSFQNTEAFF
once	TRBV5-6	NA	TRBJ1-2	TGTGCCAGCAGCGAACAGGGTTCTGGCTACACCTTC	CASSEQGSGYTF
NA	TRBV19	TRBD1	TRBJ1-1	TGTGCCAGTAGTATCCGACAGGGGAACACTGAAGCTTTCTTT	CASSIRQGNTEAFF
NA	TRBV2	NA	TRBJ1-5	TGTGCCAGCACAAGGGGGTCAGGCAATCAGCCCCAGCATTTT	CASTRGSGNQPQHF
NA	TRBV18	NA	TRBJ1-2	TGTGCCAGCTCGCGCACAATGGAGAACTATGGCTACACCTTC	CASSRTMENYGYTF
few	TRBV29-1	NA	TRBJ1-3	TGCAGCGCTGAAGCTGGAAACACCATATATTTT	CSAEAGNTIYF
NA	TRBV18	NA	TRBJ1-5	TGTGCCAGCTCACCAGGGAGAGGCAATCAGCCCCAGCATTTT	CASSPGRGNQPQHF
NA	TRBV11-3	NA	TRBJ2-1	TGTGCCAGCAGCTCGGCCGGGAGCGGTTCATACAATGAGCAGTTCTTC	CASSSAGSGSYNEQFF
few	TRBV5-6	NA	TRBJ2-7	TGTGCCAGCAGCGGCCAGGACTACGAGCAGTACTTC	CASSGQDYEQYF
NA	TRBV6-6	TRBD2	TRBJ2-1	TGTGCCAGCAGTACCGGGACTAGCGAACACCTCAATGAGCAGTTCTTC	CASSTGTSEHLNEQFF
NA	TRBV7-2	TRBD2	TRBJ2-1	TGTGCCAGCAGCTTACTAGCGGGAATTTACAATGAGCAGTTCTTC	CASSLLAGIYNEQFF
NA	TRBV10-3	NA	TRBJ1-5	TGTGCCATCACGGGGTCGTCCAATCAGCCCCAGCATTTT	CAITGSSNQPQHF
NA	TRBV5-1	NA	TRBJ1-1	TGCGCCAGCAGCTTGGACCCCGGGGGGGGAGGAGGCACTGAAGCTTTCTTT	CASSLDPGGGGGTEAFF